The sequence of this T cell receptor (beta chain) was determined in a study of beta chain features in type 1 diabetes. Study-wide points: When Type 1 diabetes patients were examined, their TCRB CDR3s proved moderately but significantly shorter in all four CD4+ subsets. Amplification by PCR could prefer shorter templates, with the same effect in patients and controls. In the patient group, naive, central memory and Treg TCRB repertoires seemed more alike than in the healthy donor group.

V gave up 2 bases and J gave up 8 bases, with 12 bases separating them. The germline CDR1 and CDR2 sequences are MNHEY and SMNVEV (reference sequence). The CDR3 totals 13 residues. The authors sorted CD4+ naive, central memory, regulatory and stem cell-like memory cells via CD45RO/CCR7/CD25/CD127/CD95/CD27. Regarding this clone: Its antigen is not identified.

The isolated RNA, all of it, was reverse transcribed, so expressed TCRB transcripts were what got sequenced. Data came from immunoSEQ multiplex PCR; TCRdb stores just in-frame clones and leaves some out. The table includes about 740,000 clones, 13% detected once. The clonotype comes from a man in his late teens or twenties with type 1 diabetes. The sequenced material came from naive CD4+ T cells from blood. J is TRBJ1-2 and V is TRBV27, with D possibly TRBD1 on 5 matching bases. The CDR3 DNA reads as TGTGCCAGCAGTTTAACCCAGGGTACGGGCTACACCTTC. Translated: CASSLTQGTGYTF.